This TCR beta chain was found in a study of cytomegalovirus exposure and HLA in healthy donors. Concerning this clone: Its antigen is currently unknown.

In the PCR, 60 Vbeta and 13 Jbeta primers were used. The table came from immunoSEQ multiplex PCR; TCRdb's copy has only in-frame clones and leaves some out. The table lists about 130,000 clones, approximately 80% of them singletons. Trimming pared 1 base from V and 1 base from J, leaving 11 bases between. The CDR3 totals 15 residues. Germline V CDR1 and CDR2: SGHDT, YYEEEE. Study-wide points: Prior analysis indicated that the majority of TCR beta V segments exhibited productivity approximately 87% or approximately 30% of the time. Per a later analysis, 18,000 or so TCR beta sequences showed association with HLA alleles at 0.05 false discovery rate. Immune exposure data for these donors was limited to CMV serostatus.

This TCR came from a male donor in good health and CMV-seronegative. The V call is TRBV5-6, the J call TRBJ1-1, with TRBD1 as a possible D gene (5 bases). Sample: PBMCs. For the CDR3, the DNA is TGTGCCAGCAGCTTGATGGGCAGGGCGAACACTGAAGCTTTCTTT. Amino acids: CASSLMGRANTEAFF.